The clone carrying this TCR beta chain has a count of ten or more. Its antigen is unidentified. The data were obtained in a study of glioma-infiltrating T cells. Using RNA template, CDR3s of TCR alpha and beta were amplified with iRepertoire arm-PCR. One-step reverse transcription and amplification started from approximately 100-400 ng of tissue mRNA or PBMC total RNA. TCRdb reanalysed the multiplex PCR reads using MiXCR and keeps one entry per CDR3 protein. Seen here are roughly 100,000 distinct CDR3 sequences, about 28% observed once, and the top ten hold approximately 46%. Overall study findings and caveats: Tissue-blood divergence was below expectation in non-neoplastic patients, above in gliomas. Tissue and blood shared very few CDR3 sequences.

Germline V gene sequence: CDR1 MDHEN, CDR2 SYDVKM. V lost 2 bases and J 7 bases, leaving 17 bases between the germline ends. The CDR3 has 16 residues. The material sequenced was glioma tissue, nonneoplastic brain tissue, or PBMCs (not recorded which). The sequence was collected from a human donor with low-grade glioma or glioblastoma, undergoing nonglioma brain surgery, or in good health (not recorded which). The rearrangement joins TRBV28 to TRBJ1-4; D may be TRBD1 (5 bases). CDR3 coding DNA: TGTGCCAGCAGTTTAGTGGGGCAGGGCGGTTTTGAAAAACTGTTTTTT. Encoded protein: CASSLVGQGGFEKLFF.